This section outlines one T cell receptor beta chain sequence together with its context. The target antigen is unknown. It was CD45RO-negative cells, positively selected for CCR7, that made up naive CD8 cells, with terminally differentiated effector memory CD45RA+ cells excluded. The sample belongs to a study of shared clonotypes between healthy human individuals. Sequencing was performed with immunoSEQ multiplex PCR; in TCRdb, only in-frame clones are kept and a portion is missing. Of around 2.1 million clones in the sample, 93% were seen once. Findings of the study overall: Among donors, the sharing of clonotypes was expected to be influenced by sequencing depth.

The CDR3 is made up of 16 amino acids. V was clipped by 4 bases and J by 0 bases; unmatched bases: 5. CDR1 is SGDLS, CDR2 YYNGEE, per germline. The source is a young man in good health. Some clones in this sample may be carry-over from other donors' samples. The chain employs TRBV9 and TRBJ2-3; TRBD2 agrees at 10 bases. The material sequenced was naive CD8+ T cells from PBMCs. The CDR3 bases are TGTGCCAGCAGCTCGGGACTAGCGCTAAGCACAGATACGCAGTATTTT. Its protein is CASSSGLALSTDTQYF.